These 31 T cell receptor beta chains were all obtained from the same sample, sequenced in a study of blood T cell repertoires in COVID-19. Here immunoSEQ multiplex PCR was the method, and the copy in TCRdb shows in-frame clones only, minus some. Of a few hundred thousand clones in the sample, about 88% were seen once. Sequenced sample: peripheral blood. These receptors all stem from a woman aged 70 to 79 with active or convalescent COVID-19.

The chain is built from TRBV24-1 and TRBJ2-2; tentatively, D is TRBD1 (5 bases). V shed 5 bases and J shed 8 bases, with 17 bases lying between them. The CDR3 length is 15 residues. Germline CDR1 KGHDR, CDR2 SFDVKD. The CDR3 DNA is TGTGCCACCAGTGCTTCCAGGACGCAGGGAGGGGAGCTGTTTTTT. Translating gives CATSASRTQGGELFF.

The chain has TRBV5-8 and TRBJ1-5; maybe TRBD1 (6 bases). The CDR3 is 15 amino acids. The germline CDR1 and CDR2 sequences are SGHTS and YDEGEE. V lost 4 bases, J lost 0 bases, and 11 bases lay in between. CDR3 sequence reads: CASSRGQYSNQPQHF. The CDR3 DNA follows: TGTGCCAGCAGCCGAGGACAGTATAGCAATCAGCCCCAGCATTTT. Filled out from reference TRBV5-8 and TRBJ1-5, the complete variable domain reads EAGVTQSPTHLIKTRGQQATLRCSPISGHTSVYWYQQALGLGLQFLLWYDEGEERNRGNFPPRFSGRQFPNYSSELNVNALELEDSALYLCASSRGQYSNQPQHFGDGTRLSIL.

The rearrangement joins TRBV7-2 to TRBJ1-1; a weak D match, TRBD1 (5 bases). Trimming shortened V by 2 bases and J by 7 bases, and 14 bases separated the two germline ends. Germline V CDR1 and CDR2: SGHTA, FQGNSA. This CDR3 is 14 amino acids long. CDR3: CASSLLSGRREAFF. The DNA of the CDR3 is TGTGCCAGCAGCTTACTCTCAGGGCGCCGTGAAGCTTTCTTT.

This clone was seen only a few times. This chain joins TRBV2 and TRBJ1-1; D is uncertain. The CDR3 has 13 residues. Trimming removed 6 bases at V and 1 base at J, with 9 bases between. Germline V gene lookup returns CDR1 SNHLY and CDR2 FYNNEI. The CDR3 sequence: CASRRAPNTEAFF. DNA for the CDR3: TGTGCCAGCAGGCGGGCCCCGAACACTGAAGCTTTCTTT.

The CDR3 loop is CASSLGGRGTDTQYF. As DNA, the CDR3 is TGTGCCAGCAGCTTAGGGGGGAGGGGCACAGATACGCAGTATTTT. The chain has TRBV7-2 and TRBJ2-3, with TRBD2 matching 7 bases. V gave up 1 base and J gave up 1 base; unmatched junction bases: 2. The CDR3 sequence is 15 residues long. The germline V gene has CDR1 SGHTA and CDR2 FQGNSA.

The rearrangement links TRBV2 to TRBJ2-1; the match to TRBD2 covers 11 bases. From germline, CDR1 is SNHLY and CDR2 FYNNEI. The CDR3 has 15 residues. V trimming: 5 bases; J trimming: 4 bases; junction bases outside the gene matches: 4. CDR3 DNA sequence: TGTGCCAGCAGTCCCAGGACTAGCGGGTACAATGAGCAGTTCTTC. It encodes CASSPRTSGYNEQFF.

This clone was found once. V gene TRBV10-1 combines with J gene TRBJ2-7; TRBD1 aligns across 7 bases. CDR1 and CDR2 from the germline V gene are WNHNN and SYGVQD (reference sequence). J was trimmed by 8 bases and V by 4 bases; bases with no gene match: 11. The CDR3 runs to 14 residues. The CDR3: CASSGQGLSGKQYF. DNA for the CDR3: TGCGCCAGCAGTGGACAGGGCTTATCTGGCAAGCAGTACTTC.

The chain recombines TRBV9 with TRBJ2-4; D is possibly TRBD2 (6 bases). V lost 2 bases, J lost 0 bases, and 18 bases lay in between. Germline lookup yields CDR1 SGDLS and CDR2 YYNGEE. CDR3 length: 18 amino acids. The CDR3 loop is CASSVAPDNGGAKNIQYF. Here the CDR3 DNA reads TGTGCCAGCAGCGTCGCTCCCGACAACGGGGGAGCCAAAAACATTCAGTACTTC. Variable domain in full (rest from reference TRBV9 and TRBJ2-4): DSGVTQTPKHLITATGQRVTLRCSPRSGDLSVYWYQQSLDQGLQFLIQYYNGEERAKGNILERFSAQQFPDLHSELNLSSLELGDSALYFCASSVAPDNGGAKNIQYFGAGTRLSVL.

This clone appeared once. This chain links TRBV5-1 with TRBJ1-3; 7 nucleotides line up with TRBD1. Trimming took 3 bases from V and 2 from J; bases not matched to a gene: 5. Germline V gene lookup returns CDR1 SGHRS and CDR2 YFSETQ. The CDR3 runs 15 residues. The CDR3, as DNA: TGCGCCAGCAGCTCGTACAGGGGCACTGGAAACACCATATATTTT. Its translation: CASSSYRGTGNTIYF. Variable domain in full (rest from reference TRBV5-1 and TRBJ1-3): KAGVTQTPRYLIKTRGQQVTLSCSPISGHRSVSWYQQTPGQGLQFLFEYFSETQRNKGNFPGRFSGRQFSNSRSEMNVSTLELGDSALYLCASSSYRGTGNTIYFGEGSWLTVV.

The chain couples TRBV6-5 to TRBJ1-3, with a tentative D call TRBD1 (6 bases). Trimming took 8 bases from V and 3 from J, leaving 11 bases between them. The germline gives CDR1 MNHEY, CDR2 SVGAGI. The CDR3 length is 13 residues. The CDR3 bases are TGTGCCAGCGGGGAGACAGGTGGAAACACCATATATTTT. This translates into CASGETGGNTIYF.

The chain carries TRBV10-3 and TRBJ2-5, with a weak D call TRBD2 (5 bases). The CDR3 is made up of 17 amino acids. Germline V gene lookup returns CDR1 ENHRY and CDR2 SYGVKD. V was pared by 0 bases and J by 5 bases, with 19 bases between. The CDR3 region has the DNA TGTGCCATCAGTGAGTCGGATCTCGGGCGAGGGATGGAGACCCAGTACTTC. This translates into CAISESDLGRGMETQYF.

The chain carries TRBV12-3 or TRBV12-4 and TRBJ1-1, with D hard to call. The CDR3 has 13 residues. Deletions cut 4 bases from V and 3 bases from J, with 9 bases between. This chain's CDR3 is CASSSVSYTEAFF. In nucleotides, the CDR3 is TGTGCCAGCAGTTCTGTCTCCTACACTGAAGCTTTCTTT.

The gene calls are TRBV10-3 and TRBJ2-3; 7 nucleotides align to TRBD1. The CDR3 contains 15 residues. V shed 0 bases and J 7 bases; nucleotides not matched to a gene: 7. Germline assignment: CDR1 ENHRY and CDR2 SYGVKD. CDR3 nucleotide sequence: TGTGCCATCAGTGAGTCGACCAACAGGGGAAATACGCAGTATTTT. It codes for CAISESTNRGNTQYF.

The chain carries TRBV7-9 and TRBJ2-5; TRBD2 is a possible D gene (7 bases). Germline V gene data show CDR1 as SEHNR and CDR2 as FQNEAQ (reference sequence). With 2 bases removed from V and 3 bases from J, the gap between germline ends came to 16 bases. The CDR3 length is 16 residues. The CDR3 loop is CASSLPVGGEKETQYF. The CDR3 nucleotides read TGTGCCAGCAGCTTACCTGTAGGGGGGGAAAAAGAGACCCAGTACTTC.

The V gene is TRBV7-6, the J gene TRBJ2-2, with 8 nucleotides matching TRBD1. Germline CDR1 SGHVS, CDR2 FNYEAQ. V shed 5 bases, J shed 0 bases, and the junction held 5 bases outside the gene matches. The CDR3 loop spans 16 amino acids. The CDR3 reads CASSLGQGPNTGELFF. The DNA of the CDR3 is TGTGCCAGCAGCCTAGGACAGGGTCCGAACACCGGGGAGCTGTTTTTT.

This rearrangement joins TRBV7-6 to TRBJ2-7; possible D gene TRBD1, 6 bases. The CDR3 runs 15 residues. Germline CDR1 SGHVS, CDR2 FNYEAQ. The ends were cut back, 4 bases at V and 6 bases at J, with 19 bases in the middle. This CDR3 reads CASSYSLTGSGEQYF. The CDR3 coding sequence is TGTGCCAGCAGCTACTCACTTACAGGGTCCGGCGAGCAGTACTTC.

The V gene is TRBV23-1, the J gene TRBJ1-4, with D possibly matching TRBD1 (5 bases). TRBV23-1 is an ORF for which the function is uncertain. V was shortened by 9 bases and J by 7 bases, with 15 bases between the two germline ends. The CDR3 extends over 13 amino acids. CDR3 sequence reads: CARGGDPSEKLFF. The CDR3 coding sequence is TGCGCCAGGGGGGGGGACCCTAGTGAAAAACTGTTTTTT.

The V call is TRBV5-8, the J call TRBJ1-2; TRBD1 matches at 9 bases. Germline CDR1 reads SGHTS; CDR2 reads YDEGEE. The CDR3 length is 16 residues. V gave up 5 bases and J gave up 8 bases; unmatched junction bases: 16. CDR3 residues: CASRPTRDREGRGYTF. For the CDR3, the DNA is TGTGCCAGCAGACCGACCCGGGACAGGGAGGGGAGAGGCTACACCTTC.

The chain has TRBV19 and TRBJ2-7, with 10 bases matching TRBD2. Looked up from germline, CDR1 is LNHDA and CDR2 is SQIVND (reference sequence). This CDR3 comprises 16 residues. Trimming at V came to 7 bases and at J to 2 bases, leaving 11 bases not matched to a gene. CDR3 sequence reads: CASIHLSGGKTYEQYF. CDR3 DNA sequence: TGTGCCAGTATCCACCTTAGCGGGGGGAAAACCTACGAGCAGTACTTC. Variable domain in full (rest from reference TRBV19 and TRBJ2-7): DGGITQSPKYLFRKEGQNVTLSCEQNLNHDAMYWYRQDPGQGLRLIYYSQIVNDFQKGDIAEGYSVSREKKESFPLTVTSAQKNPTAFYLCASIHLSGGKTYEQYFGPGTRLTVT.

This clone was counted once. This chain connects TRBV6-5 to TRBJ1-5; 7 bases match TRBD1. Germline CDR1 MNHEY, CDR2 SVGAGI. Trimming took 6 bases from V and 6 from J; bases not matched to a gene: 5. The CDR3 extends over 13 amino acids. As DNA, the CDR3 is TGTGCCAGCAGCAAAGGGGGCTCTCAGCCCCAGCATTTT. Protein sequence: CASSKGGSQPQHF.

The CDR3 DNA follows: TGTGCCAGCAGCCCAGGGGGCTCTATCTATAATTCACCCCTCCACTTT. Translated, it gives CASSPGGSIYNSPLHF. This rearrangement joins TRBV7-2 to TRBJ1-6; 8 bases are a match to TRBD1. The germline gives CDR1 SGHTA, CDR2 FQGNSA. V was pared by 5 bases and J by 3 bases, with 6 bases of the junction left unmatched. This CDR3 is 16 amino acids long.

The chain has TRBV4-3 and TRBJ1-4, with D unresolved. The CDR3 runs to 14 residues. CDR1 is LGHNA and CDR2 is YSLEER in the germline V gene. V dropped 0 bases and J dropped 11 bases, with 13 bases sitting between them. CDR3: CASSQDRRGSKLFF. The CDR3 DNA is TGCGCCAGCAGCCAAGATAGGCGCGGCTCTAAACTGTTTTTT.

V and J are TRBV7-3 and TRBJ1-2, with D unresolved. Trimming removed 5 bases at V and 1 base at J, with 8 bases between. CDR3 length: 13 residues. CDR1 is SGHTA and CDR2 is FQGTGA in the germline V gene. The CDR3 sequence is CASSPQLNYGYTF. The CDR3 region has the DNA TGTGCCAGCAGCCCACAGCTTAACTATGGCTACACCTTC.

The chain has TRBV19 and TRBJ1-5; D is undetermined. CDR1 is LNHDA and CDR2 is SQIVND in the germline V gene (reference sequence). CDR3 size: 16 residues. Deletions cut 3 bases from V and 0 bases from J, with 12 bases between. The CDR3 here is CASSIGSGYSNQPQHF. The CDR3 DNA reads as TGTGCCAGTAGTATTGGGTCGGGTTATAGCAATCAGCCCCAGCATTTT.

The chain employs TRBV2 and TRBJ1-3; 11 bases align to TRBD1. There are 12 residues in the CDR3. Germline CDR1 reads SNHLY; CDR2 reads FYNNEI. V lost 9 bases, J lost 7 bases, and 2 bases stayed unmatched. Here the CDR3 DNA reads TGTGCCAGTCGGGACAGGGGGAACACCATATATTTT. Its protein product is CASRDRGNTIYF.

A few counts support this clone. V gene TRBV10-3 combines with J gene TRBJ1-2; 10 nucleotides match TRBD1. CDR3 length equals 14 residues. CDR1 is ENHRY, CDR2 SYGVKD, per germline. Unmatched junction bases numbered 7, after V lost 9 bases and J lost 3 bases. CDR3 residues: CAMGDRGDYYGYTF. The DNA for the CDR3 is TGTGCCATGGGGGACAGGGGAGACTACTATGGCTACACCTTC.

The chain is built from TRBV6-5 and TRBJ1-1; D might be TRBD1 (5 bases). The CDR3 consists of 13 residues. Germline CDR1 reads MNHEY; CDR2 reads SVGAGI. V gave up 5 bases and J gave up 4 bases, with 11 bases separating them. CDR3 sequence: CASSPGGGTEAFF. CDR3 DNA: TGTGCCAGCAGTCCGGGGGGGGGCACTGAAGCTTTCTTT.

This clone has a handful of counts. This chain uses TRBV1 with TRBJ1-2; the D call of TRBD1 is as the table states it, not checked on the DNA. TRBV1 is a listed pseudogene. The CDR3 totals 17 residues. The CDR3 protein is CTSSSLATRDKGYGYTF. CDR3 bases: TGCACCAGCAGCTCCCTCGCTACCCGGGACAAAGGTTATGGCTACACCTTC.

This rearrangement joins TRBV9 to TRBJ1-4; D possibly corresponds to TRBD1 (5 bases). The CDR3 extends over 16 amino acids. Germline-derived CDR1 and CDR2 are SGDLS and YYNGEE. Trimming removed 0 bases at V and 8 bases at J, with 17 bases between. The CDR3 protein is CASSVDRTGGVEKLFF. CDR3 DNA: TGTGCCAGCAGCGTAGACCGGACGGGGGGTGTAGAAAAACTGTTTTTT.

V gene TRBV5-6 combines with J gene TRBJ2-3; the match to TRBD1 covers 9 bases. There are 16 residues in the CDR3. The germline V gene encodes CDR1 SGHDT and CDR2 YYEEEE. Trimming removed 3 bases from V and 5 bases from J; junction bases left unmatched: 10. This CDR3 reads CASSSPRQGVLDTQYF. CDR3 bases: TGTGCCAGCAGCTCACCGAGACAGGGGGTATTAGATACGCAGTATTTT.

This chain uses TRBV19 with TRBJ1-5; D is possibly TRBD1 (5 bases). This CDR3 has 14 amino acids. CDR1 and CDR2 from the germline V gene are LNHDA and SQIVND (reference sequence). Trimming cost V 7 bases and J 7 bases, with 17 bases left between them. The CDR3 DNA follows: TGTGCCAGTAAGTTCCGGGGGACTGGACAGCCCCAGCATTTT. This sequence encodes CASKFRGTGQPQHF.